The TCR beta chain under discussion was sequenced for a study of immune evolution from preneoplasia to lung adenocarcinoma. Germline CDR1 reads MGHRA; CDR2 reads YSYEKL. V trimming: 1 base; J trimming: 11 bases; junction bases outside the gene matches: 22. This CDR3 has 19 residues. The method was immunoSEQ multiplex PCR; TCRdb's version includes in-frame clones alone and lacks a portion of them. Among tens of thousands of clones listed, around three quarters were seen once. In this sample, this clone turned up a few times. Input material: FFPE invasive lung adenocarcinoma tissue. This rearrangement joins TRBV4-1 to TRBJ1-1, with 10 positions matching TRBD1. This sequence originates from a person between 55 and 69 years old with lung adenocarcinoma. DNA for the CDR3: TGCGCCAGCAGCCAAGGGCGATTACACCCCGGGACAGGGGCTCCCCGGGCTTTCTTT. Its translation: CASSQGRLHPGTGAPRAFF.